This T cell receptor (beta chain) was recorded in a study of CD8 T cells in ankylosing spondylitis. Germline-derived CDR1 and CDR2 are SEHNR and FQNEAQ (reference sequence). V dropped 3 bases and J dropped 9; count of bases not matched to a gene: 10. This CDR3 spans 16 amino acids. Each CDR3 protein gets one entry after TCRdb re-called the 5' RACE reads with MiXCR. The sample lists about 750,000 distinct CDR3 sequences, 15% to 20% occurring once. Study results and limitations: Disease-linked clones reportedly concentrated significantly in matched ankylosing spondylitis synovial fluid. Researchers report that disease-linked clones proved CD8+ and relatively rare in peripheral blood. A motif in TCR beta, a set of about eight highly homologous variants, appeared characteristic of ankylosing spondylitis blood.

Of note for this clonotype: The antigen is unknown.

The TCR comes from a male donor with ankylosing spondylitis. The sample was blood, either unsorted or a sorted T cell fraction (not recorded which). J is TRBJ2-2 and V is TRBV7-9; 10 bases line up with TRBD2. CDR3 sequence reads: CASSFQSSGSGRELFF. The CDR3 nucleotides read TGTGCCAGCAGCTTCCAATCTAGCGGGAGTGGCCGGGAGCTGTTTTTT.